This T cell receptor (beta chain) was captured in a study of T cells in localized non-small cell lung cancer. Regarding the study as a whole: Higher blood T cell density went with longer overall survival. The study found T cell clonality highest in uninvolved adjacent lung, above tumor. For the top 100 tumor clones, a median roughly 55 also appeared in adjacent lung.

This clone has only a few counts. The target antigen is unknown. The CDR3 totals 14 residues. Trimming left V 6 bases short and J 0 bases short, with 8 bases between. The V gene's germline CDR1 is KGHSH and CDR2 LQKENI. The method was immunoSEQ multiplex PCR; TCRdb's version includes in-frame clones alone and lacks a portion of them. This table has 23,000 or so clones, 80% to 95% appearing once. The sequences come from peripheral blood, collected before any cancer treatment. The J gene is TRBJ1-4, the V gene TRBV18, with unresolved D. The TCR was taken from a woman aged 35 to 70 with stage I lung adenocarcinoma. CDR3 amino acids: CASSKYATNEKLFF. The CDR3 region has the DNA TGTGCCAGCTCGAAGTATGCAACTAATGAAAAACTGTTTTTT.